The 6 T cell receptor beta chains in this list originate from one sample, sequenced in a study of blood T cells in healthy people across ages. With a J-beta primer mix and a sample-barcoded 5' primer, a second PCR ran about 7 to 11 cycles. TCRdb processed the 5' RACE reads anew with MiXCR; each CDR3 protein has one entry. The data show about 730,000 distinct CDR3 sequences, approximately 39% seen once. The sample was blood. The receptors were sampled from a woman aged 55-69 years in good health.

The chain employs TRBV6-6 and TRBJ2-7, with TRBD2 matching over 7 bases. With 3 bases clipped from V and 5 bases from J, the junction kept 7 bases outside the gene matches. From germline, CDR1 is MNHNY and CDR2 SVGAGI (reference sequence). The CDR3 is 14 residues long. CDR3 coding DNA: TGTGCCAGCAGTTATGGGAGGGCCCCCCACGAGCAGTACTTC. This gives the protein CASSYGRAPHEQYF.

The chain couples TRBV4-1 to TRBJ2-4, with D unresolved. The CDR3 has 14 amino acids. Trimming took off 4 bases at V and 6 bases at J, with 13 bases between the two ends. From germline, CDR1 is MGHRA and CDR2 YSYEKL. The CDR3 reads CASSPPATANIQYF. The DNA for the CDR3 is TGCGCCAGCAGCCCTCCGGCGACGGCAAACATTCAGTACTTC.

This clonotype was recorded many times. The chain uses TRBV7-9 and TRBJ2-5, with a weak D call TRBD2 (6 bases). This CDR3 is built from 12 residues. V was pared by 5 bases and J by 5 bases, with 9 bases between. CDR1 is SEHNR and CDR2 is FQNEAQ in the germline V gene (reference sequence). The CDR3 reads CASSPREETQYF. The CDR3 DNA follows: TGTGCCAGCAGCCCTCGGGAGGAGACCCAGTACTTC.

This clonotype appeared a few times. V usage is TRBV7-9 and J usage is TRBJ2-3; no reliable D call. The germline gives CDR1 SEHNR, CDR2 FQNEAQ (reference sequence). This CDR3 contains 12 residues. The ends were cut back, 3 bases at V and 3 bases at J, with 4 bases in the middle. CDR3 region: CASSFQTDTQYF. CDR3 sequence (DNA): TGTGCCAGCAGCTTCCAGACAGATACGCAGTATTTT.

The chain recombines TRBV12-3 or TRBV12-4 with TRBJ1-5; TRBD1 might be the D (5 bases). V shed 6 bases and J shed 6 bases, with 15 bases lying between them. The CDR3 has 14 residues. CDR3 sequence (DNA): TGTGCCAGCAGCATCGGGGGAGCGGGTCAGCCCCAGCATTTT. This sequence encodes CASSIGGAGQPQHF.

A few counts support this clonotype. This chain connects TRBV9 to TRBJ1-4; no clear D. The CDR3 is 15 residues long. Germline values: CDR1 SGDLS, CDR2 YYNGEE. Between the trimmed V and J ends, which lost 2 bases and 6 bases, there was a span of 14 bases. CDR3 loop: CASSVEGGFYEKLFF. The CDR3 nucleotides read TGTGCCAGCAGCGTGGAGGGAGGGTTCTATGAAAAACTGTTTTTT.